The source of this T cell receptor (beta chain) is a study of blood T cell repertoires in COVID-19. Study as a whole: COVID-19 samples from acute and convalescent phases originated in the United States, Italy and Spain. PBMCs, B-cell-depleted T cells, or T cells provided the cDNA or gDNA that made up the material.

Germline V gene data show CDR1 as LGHDT and CDR2 as YNNKEL (reference sequence). Trimming removed 5 bases at V and 5 bases at J, with 19 bases between. This CDR3 spans 16 amino acids. TCRdb's table, derived via immunoSEQ multiplex PCR, lists solely in-frame clones and lacks some. This sample has 160,000 or so clones, with around nine tenths found just once. Individuals aged about 18 to 89 years were recruited from approximately 24 US areas. Each recovered donor of Cohort 3 presented with two negative PCRs, clearance, or symptom resolution. This sequence was found in a woman aged 45-60 years who had recovered from COVID-19. The sample taken for sequencing was PBMCs or T cells enriched from blood (not recorded which). J is TRBJ2-1 and V is TRBV3-1 (or the pseudogene TRBV3-2); a weak D match, TRBD2 (6 bases). This chain's CDR3 is CASSLAGGLHNNEQFF. The DNA for the CDR3 is TGTGCCAGCAGCTTGGCCGGGGGACTGCATAACAATGAGCAGTTCTTC.